This TCR beta chain stems from a study of T-cell reconstitution after alpha-beta-depleted transplantation in children. Germline CDR1 reads SGHVS; CDR2 reads FQNEAQ. The CDR3 runs to 15 residues. V was clipped by 3 bases and J by 7 bases; unmatched bases: 8. This clonotype was seen many times. Molecular barcoding with unique molecular identifiers was used for the TCRbeta library. TCRdb independently ran MiXCR on the PCR reads; one entry per CDR3 protein. The table shows hundreds of thousands of distinct CDR3 sequences, with more than 10% occurring only once. The genes are TRBV7-8 and TRBJ1-1; 10 bases are shared with TRBD1. This clonotype was sampled from a human donor who donated a stem cell graft to a child with acute lymphoblastic leukemia. This specimen was PBMCs from the stem cell graft donor, taken from the stem cell graft. CDR3 coding DNA: TGTGCCAGCAGCTTGAGGGACAGGGGTATGGGTGAAGCTTTCTTT. This encodes CASSLRDRGMGEAFF.